This T cell receptor (beta chain) came from a study of cytomegalovirus exposure and HLA in healthy donors. Comment on this clone: Its antigen is currently unknown.

The donors were members of the validation cohort comprising about 130 subjects, separate from the approximately 670-subject first cohort. Findings of the study overall: High specificity and sensitivity for cytomegalovirus status were reported for the classifier. Cytomegalovirus-associated TCR beta chains were listed, numbering roughly 150. CMV antigen specificity was confirmed in vitro for a few CMV-associated chains.

Sequencing was performed with immunoSEQ multiplex PCR; in TCRdb, only in-frame clones are kept and a portion is missing. The data hold more than 100,000 clones, with around nine tenths observed a single time. Germline-derived CDR1 and CDR2 are MGHRA and YSYEKL. The CDR3 extends over 21 amino acids. The germline V and J ends were trimmed by 1 base and 1 base, with 28 bases remaining between them. The clonotype originates from a young man in good health and CMV-seronegative. The sequenced sample consisted of PBMCs. The J gene is TRBJ1-2, the V gene TRBV4-1, with D unresolved. The CDR3 loop reads CASSQVGINFRVSKSNYGYTF. CDR3 DNA: TGCGCCAGCAGCCAAGTGGGTATTAATTTTCGGGTTTCGAAAAGTAACTATGGCTACACCTTC.